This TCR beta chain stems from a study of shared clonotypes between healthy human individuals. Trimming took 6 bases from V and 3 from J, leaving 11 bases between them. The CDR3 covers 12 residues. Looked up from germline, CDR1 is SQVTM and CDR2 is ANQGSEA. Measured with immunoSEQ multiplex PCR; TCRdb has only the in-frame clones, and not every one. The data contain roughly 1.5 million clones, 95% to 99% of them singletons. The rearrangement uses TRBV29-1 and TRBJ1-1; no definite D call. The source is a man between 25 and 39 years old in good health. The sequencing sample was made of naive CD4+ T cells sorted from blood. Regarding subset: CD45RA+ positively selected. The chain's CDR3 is CSVQQVYTEAFF. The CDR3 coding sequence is TGCAGCGTCCAACAAGTATACACTGAAGCTTTCTTT.